This TCR beta chain was profiled in a study of cytomegalovirus exposure and HLA in healthy donors. Turning to this clone: Its antigen is currently unknown.

Participants comprised healthy donors of bone marrow. Donors showed nominal health when sampled, although they likely had unrecorded immune exposures. The PCR had 60 Vbeta and 13 Jbeta primers. Some clones are missing from TCRdb's copy, which holds only in-frame ones; the method was immunoSEQ multiplex PCR. This sample yields 130,000 or so clones, of which about 82% are seen a single time; 5% to 6% belongs to the top ten. Study results and caveats: Productive status was seen about 90% or about 30% of the time for most TCR beta V segments in an earlier analysis. The study designated over 150 TCR beta chains cytomegalovirus-associated.

The material sequenced was PBMCs. This TCR derives from a man aged 25 to 45 in good health and CMV-seronegative.

CDR3 loop: CASPSGQGVTDTQYF. The CDR3 region has the DNA TGTGCCAGCCCCTCTGGACAGGGAGTAACAGATACGCAGTATTTT. The rearrangement uses TRBV2 and TRBJ2-3; the match to TRBD1 covers 8 bases. Germline CDR1 SNHLY, CDR2 FYNNEI. J was trimmed by 3 bases and V by 8 bases; bases with no gene match: 10. The CDR3 runs 15 residues.